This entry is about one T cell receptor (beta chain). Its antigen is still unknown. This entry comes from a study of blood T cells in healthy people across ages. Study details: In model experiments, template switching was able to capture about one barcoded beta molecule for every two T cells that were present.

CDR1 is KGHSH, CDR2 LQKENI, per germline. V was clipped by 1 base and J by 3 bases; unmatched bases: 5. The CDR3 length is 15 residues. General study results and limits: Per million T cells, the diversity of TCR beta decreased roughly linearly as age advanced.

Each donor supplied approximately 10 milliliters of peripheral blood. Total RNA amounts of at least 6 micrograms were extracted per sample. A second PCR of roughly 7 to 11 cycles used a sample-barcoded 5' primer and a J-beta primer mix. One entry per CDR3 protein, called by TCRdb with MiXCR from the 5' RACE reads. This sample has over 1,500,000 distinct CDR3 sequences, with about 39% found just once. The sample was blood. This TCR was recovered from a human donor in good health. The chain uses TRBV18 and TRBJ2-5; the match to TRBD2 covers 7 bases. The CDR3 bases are TGTGCCAGCTCACCACGGGGAGGGGTAGAAGAGACCCAGTACTTC. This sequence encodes CASSPRGGVEETQYF. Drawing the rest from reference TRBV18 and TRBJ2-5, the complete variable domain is NAGVMQNPRHLVRRRGQEARLRCSPMKGHSHVYWYRQLPEEGLKFMVYLQKENIIDESGMPKERFSAEFPKEGPSILRIQQVVRGDSAAYFCASSPRGGVEETQYFGPGTRLLVL.